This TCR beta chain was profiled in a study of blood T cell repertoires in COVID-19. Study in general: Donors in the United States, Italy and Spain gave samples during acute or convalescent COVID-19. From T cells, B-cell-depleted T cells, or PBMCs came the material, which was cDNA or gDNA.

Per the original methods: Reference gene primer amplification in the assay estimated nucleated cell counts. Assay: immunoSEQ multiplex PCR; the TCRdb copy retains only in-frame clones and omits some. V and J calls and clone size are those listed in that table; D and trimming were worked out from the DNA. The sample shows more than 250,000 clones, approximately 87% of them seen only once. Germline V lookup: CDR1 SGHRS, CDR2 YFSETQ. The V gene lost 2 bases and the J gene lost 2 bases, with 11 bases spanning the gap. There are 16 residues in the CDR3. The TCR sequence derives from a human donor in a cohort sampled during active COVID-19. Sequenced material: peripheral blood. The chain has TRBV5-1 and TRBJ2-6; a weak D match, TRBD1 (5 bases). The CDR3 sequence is CASSFRPGTGANVLTF. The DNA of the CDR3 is TGCGCCAGCAGCTTTAGGCCAGGGACTGGGGCCAACGTCCTGACTTTC.